This entry concerns a single T cell receptor (beta chain). Its matching antigen is unknown. This may be a read error: a much more frequent sequence differs by one nucleotide. The conserved closing phenylalanine or tryptophan is absent in this CDR3, likely reflecting a read error. The CDR3 is 15 amino acids. Trimming at V came to 4 bases and at J to 8 bases, leaving 4 bases not matched to a gene. CDR1 and CDR2 (germline): SGHVS, FNYEAQ. This entry comes from a study of T cell repertoires in cytomegalovirus infection. For the study at large: In the study, CMV epitopes included recently identified HLA-C-restricted and well-studied HLA-B-restricted ones. Public TCR beta signatures were indicative of both CMV infection and a matching HLA type. Overall study findings and caveats: In two of eight donors, the top clonotype was HLA-C-restricted CMV-specific. Totalled public TCR beta family frequency picked out people who carried CMV plus the relevant HLA.

Each CDR3 protein gets one entry after TCRdb re-called the reads with MiXCR. The data show about 890,000 distinct CDR3 sequences, 31% seen once. The TCR sequence derives from a human donor in good health (CMV status not recorded). Some clones in this sample may be carry-over from other donors' samples. Sequenced here: cultured CD8+ T cells from PBMCs, sampled from culture after CMV antigen stimulation. This chain links TRBV7-6 with TRBJ2-1; 14 nucleotides align to TRBD2. DNA for the CDR3: TGTGCCAGCAGCTATGGGACTAGCGGGGGCCATGAGCAGTTCTTA. This gives the protein CASSYGTSGGHEQFL.